The sequence of this T cell receptor (beta chain) was determined in a study of cytotoxic CD8 clonotypes in ibrutinib-treated CLL. The authors obtained roughly 2 micrograms of genomic DNA from cryopreserved PBMCs for TCR beta libraries. In regard to this clone: Its antigen is as yet unknown.

General study points: The study found clonality rose at ibrutinib response, then fell toward baseline at progression. On treatment, the uncommon public clonotypes contracted or remained stable.

CDR1 MDHEN and CDR2 SYDVKM come from the germline V gene. The CDR3 consists of 14 residues. The V end lost 1 base, the J end lost 8 bases, and 11 bases lay between the germline ends. Sequencing was designed to attain a depth spanning 1 in 200,000 to 1 in 1 million T cells. Sequencing was performed with immunoSEQ multiplex PCR; in TCRdb, only in-frame clones are kept and a portion is missing. The sample includes 110,000 or so clones, 55% to 75% of them seen just once. The chain links TRBV28 to TRBJ1-4; tentative D call: TRBD1 (6 bases). The sample in question was PBMCs, obtained after 24 months of ibrutinib treatment. The source of this sequence is a human donor with chronic lymphocytic leukemia. CDR3 nucleotides: TGTGCCAGCAGTTTATCCGACAGGTTGGAAAAACTGTTTTTT. This codes for CASSLSDRLEKLFF.